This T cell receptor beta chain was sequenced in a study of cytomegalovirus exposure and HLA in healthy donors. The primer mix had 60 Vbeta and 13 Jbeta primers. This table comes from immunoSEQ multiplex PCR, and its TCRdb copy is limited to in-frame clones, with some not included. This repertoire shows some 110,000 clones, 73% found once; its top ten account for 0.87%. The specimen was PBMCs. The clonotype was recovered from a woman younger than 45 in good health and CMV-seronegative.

DNA of the CDR3: TGCGCCAGCAGCCTTCAGACAGGGTCGACTGAAGCTTTCTTT. Translating it yields CASSLQTGSTEAFF. The chain is built from TRBV5-1 and TRBJ1-1, with TRBD1 matching 7 bases. There are 14 residues in the CDR3. Germline V CDR1 and CDR2: SGHRS, YFSETQ. The junction had 8 bases not matched to a gene; V was cut back by 4 bases and J by 5 bases.